This TCR beta chain stems from a study of beta chain features in type 1 diabetes. Findings and caveats of the study: A PCR bias possibly favoring shorter templates would apply equally to patients and controls. In all four CD4+ subsets, TCRB CDR3 length was significantly, moderately reduced in type 1 diabetes. A pattern of fewer insertions and more deletions at VDJ junctions was seen in type 1 diabetes patients.

The V gene end was trimmed by 5 bases and the J gene end by 4 bases; junction bases not matched to a gene: 7. The germline CDR1 and CDR2 sequences are GTSNPN and SVGIG (reference sequence). This CDR3 has 14 amino acids. This clone was observed a handful of times. As yet, its antigen is unknown. Of the isolated RNA, all was reverse transcribed, and so the sequenced material was expressed TCRB transcripts. TCRdb's table, derived via immunoSEQ multiplex PCR, lists solely in-frame clones and lacks some. Of fewer than 200,000 clones in the sample, around 13% were seen once. Material: central memory CD4+ T cells from blood. The sequence came from a young woman in good health. V and J are TRBV30 and TRBJ2-1; 8 nucleotides align to TRBD1. The CDR3 DNA follows: TGTGCCTGGGGCAGGACAGGGCGATACAATGAGCAGTTCTTC. Translating gives CAWGRTGRYNEQFF.